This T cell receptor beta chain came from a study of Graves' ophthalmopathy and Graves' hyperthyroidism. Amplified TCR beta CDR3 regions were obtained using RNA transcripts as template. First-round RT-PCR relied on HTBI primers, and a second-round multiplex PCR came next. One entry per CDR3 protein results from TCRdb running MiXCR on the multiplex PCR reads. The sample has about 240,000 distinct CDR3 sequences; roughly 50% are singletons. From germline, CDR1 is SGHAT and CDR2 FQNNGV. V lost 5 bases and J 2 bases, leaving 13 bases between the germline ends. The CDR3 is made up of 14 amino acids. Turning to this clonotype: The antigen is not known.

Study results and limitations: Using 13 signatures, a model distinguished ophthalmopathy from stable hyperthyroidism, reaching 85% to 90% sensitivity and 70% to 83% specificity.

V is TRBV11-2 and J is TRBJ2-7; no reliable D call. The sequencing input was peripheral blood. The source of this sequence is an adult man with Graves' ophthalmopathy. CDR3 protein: CASSPGYGTYEQYF. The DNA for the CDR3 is TGTGCCAGCAGCCCTGGCTACGGTACCTACGAGCAGTACTTC.